This T cell receptor (beta chain) was captured by sequencing in a study of beta chain features in type 1 diabetes. Every bit of the isolated RNA underwent reverse transcription, so sequencing read expressed TCRB transcripts. Some 3.6 million reads were obtained on average from naive, central memory and regulatory T cell samples. Method: immunoSEQ multiplex PCR; TCRdb's copy keeps in-frame clones and lacks some. Here the sample spans about 360,000 clones, 10% to 15% being singletons. The CDR3 has 18 amino acids. Per germline, CDR1 KGHSH and CDR2 LQKENI. V was cut by 1 base and J by 0 bases, with 18 bases left in between.

This chain connects TRBV18 to TRBJ1-2; D is possibly TRBD1 (6 bases). Sequenced: naive CD4+ T cells from blood. This sequence was found in a man between 18 and 35 years old in good health. CDR3 region: CASSPRGRGSSANYGYTF. For the CDR3, the DNA is TGTGCCAGCTCACCACGGGGCAGGGGCTCTTCAGCTAACTATGGCTACACCTTC.